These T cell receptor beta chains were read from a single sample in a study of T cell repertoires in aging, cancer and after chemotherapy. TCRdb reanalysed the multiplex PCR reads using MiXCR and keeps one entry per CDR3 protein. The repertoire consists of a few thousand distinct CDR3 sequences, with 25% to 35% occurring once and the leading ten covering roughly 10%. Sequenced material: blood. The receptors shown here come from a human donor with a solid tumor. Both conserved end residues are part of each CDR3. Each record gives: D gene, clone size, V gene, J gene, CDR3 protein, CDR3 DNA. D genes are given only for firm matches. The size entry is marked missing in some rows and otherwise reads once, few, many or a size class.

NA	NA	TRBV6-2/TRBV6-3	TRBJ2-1	CASSASTEGYNEQFF	TGTGCCAGCAGTGCGTCAACTGAAGGCTACAATGAGCAGTTCTTC
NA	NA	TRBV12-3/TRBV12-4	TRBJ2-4	CASREGAKNIQYF	TGTGCCAGCAGGGAGGGGGCCAAAAACATTCAGTACTTC
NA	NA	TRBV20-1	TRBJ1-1	CSARVRDTEAFF	TGCAGTGCTAGGGTGAGAGACACTGAAGCTTTCTTT
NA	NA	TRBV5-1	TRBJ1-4	CASRVSYNEKLFF	TGCGCCAGCAGGGTCAGTTATAATGAAAAACTGTTTTTT
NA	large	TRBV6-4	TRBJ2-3	CASSRGGGTDTQYF	TGTGCCAGCAGCAGGGGAGGAGGCACAGATACGCAGTATTTT
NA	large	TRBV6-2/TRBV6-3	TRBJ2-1	CASSTGPPGGNEQFF	TGTGCCAGCAGTACCGGACCCCCGGGTGGCAATGAGCAGTTCTTC
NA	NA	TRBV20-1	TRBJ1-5	CSANRQANQPQHF	TGCAGTGCTAATAGACAGGCCAATCAGCCCCAGCATTTT
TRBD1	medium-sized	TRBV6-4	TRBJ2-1	CASSWTGGEGDEQFF	TGTGCCAGCAGTTGGACAGGGGGCGAGGGGGATGAGCAGTTCTTC
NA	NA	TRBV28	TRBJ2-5	CASSFPSEGWETQYF	TGTGCCAGCAGTTTTCCCAGCGAGGGGTGGGAGACCCAGTACTTC
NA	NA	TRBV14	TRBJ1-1	CASSQGSVNTEAFF	TGTGCCAGCAGCCAAGGGTCCGTGAACACTGAAGCTTTCTTT
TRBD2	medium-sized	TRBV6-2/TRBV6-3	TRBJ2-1	CASSPWTSGGVNEQFF	TGTGCCAGCAGTCCCTGGACTAGCGGGGGGGTAAATGAGCAGTTCTTC
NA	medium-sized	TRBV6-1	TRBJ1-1	CASSEGVTEAFF	TGTGCCAGCAGTGAGGGGGTCACTGAAGCTTTCTTT
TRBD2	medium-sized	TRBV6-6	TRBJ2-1	CASRGGRGGNEQFF	TGTGCCAGCAGGGGCGGGAGAGGAGGGAATGAGCAGTTCTTC
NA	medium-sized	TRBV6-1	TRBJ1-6	CAISRRSYNSPLHF	TGTGCCATTAGCCGGCGGTCCTATAATTCACCCCTCCACTTT
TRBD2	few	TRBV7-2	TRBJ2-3	CASSSFSGGAGTQYF	TGTGCCAGCAGCTCTTTTAGCGGGGGGGCCGGTACGCAGTATTTT
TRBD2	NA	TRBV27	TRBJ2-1	CASSPGLAGRNEQFF	TGTGCCAGCAGTCCCGGACTAGCGGGAAGAAATGAGCAGTTCTTC
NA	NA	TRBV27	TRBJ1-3	CASTLFFSGNTIYF	TGTGCCAGCACCCTCTTCTTCTCTGGAAACACCATATATTTT
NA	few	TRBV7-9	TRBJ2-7	CASSAEQYF	TGTGCCAGCTCCGCGGAGCAGTACTTC
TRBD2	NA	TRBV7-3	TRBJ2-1	CASSLAGVGYNEQFF	TGTGCCAGCAGCTTAGCGGGAGTTGGTTACAATGAGCAGTTCTTC
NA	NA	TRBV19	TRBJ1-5	CASLLNDWPRAGQPQHF	TGTGCCAGCCTTCTTAACGATTGGCCGCGGGCGGGTCAGCCCCAGCATTTT
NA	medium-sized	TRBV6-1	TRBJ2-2	CASSVSGSNTGELFF	TGTGCCAGCAGTGTTTCCGGGTCGAACACCGGGGAGCTGTTTTTT
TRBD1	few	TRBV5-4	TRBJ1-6	CASSWDRNNSPLHF	TGTGCCAGCAGCTGGGACAGAAATAATTCACCCCTCCACTTT
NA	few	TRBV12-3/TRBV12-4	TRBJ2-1	CASSLGWNEQFF	TGTGCCAGCAGTTTAGGGTGGAATGAGCAGTTCTTC
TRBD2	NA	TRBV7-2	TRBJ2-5	CASSLVRAGGLQETQYF	TGTGCCAGCAGCCTAGTCCGGGCGGGGGGCCTCCAAGAGACCCAGTACTTC